This T cell receptor beta chain was identified during a study of regulatory T cells in long-lasting Graves disease. Study summary: Graves' cases, newly diagnosed, had used antithyroid drugs under 3 months.

Time point denoted: newly diagnosed GD, antithyroid drugs for less than 3 months. RNA extracted from PBMCs served as the sequencing template. V shed 1 base and J 1 base; nucleotides not matched to a gene: 6. The CDR3 covers 16 residues. Germline values: CDR1 LGHDT, CDR2 YNNKEL (reference sequence). Researchers made TCR beta libraries by using iRepertoire HTBI primers and running Arm-PCR on CDR3 regions. MiXCR, run by TCRdb on the multiplex PCR reads, gives a single entry per CDR3 protein. This table has over 450,000 distinct CDR3 sequences, around 13% appearing once. As for this clonotype: The antigen is undetermined.

Overall study results and limits: Persistent Graves' patients showed reduced TCR diversity versus newly diagnosed patients.

These records were also assigned to another study, of T cells in Graves' hyperthyroidism and ophthalmopathy. That report adds: The study based diagnoses on clinical symptoms, serum thyroxine and TRAb, thyroid ultrasound and orbital computed tomography. Carried out on the TCR CDR3, a first-round RT-PCR used the HTBI primer set.

The clonotype comes from a woman in her thirties with Graves disease. Sequencing used peripheral blood mononuclear cells (PBMCs), obtained at new diagnosis, from a patient treated with antithyroid drugs. The chain uses TRBV3-1 and TRBJ1-1, with TRBD1 identical over 7 bases. The CDR3 region has the DNA TGTGCCAGCAGCCAAGGAAGGGGGACAGAGAACACTGAAGCTTTCTTT. Its translation is CASSQGRGTENTEAFF.